These T cell receptor beta chains were read from a single sample in a study of cytomegalovirus exposure and HLA in healthy donors. Using immunoSEQ multiplex PCR, the repertoire was profiled, and TCRdb retains in-frame clones only, with some absent. The table includes fewer than 200,000 clones, roughly 80% detected once. The sample consisted of PBMCs. The receptors were sampled from a woman younger than 35 in good health and CMV-seronegative. Each CDR3 is given with its conserved first and last residue. A D gene is named only where the DNA matches it firmly. Expanded clones get a size class; other rows say once, few or many, or leave the size out.

D gene: TRBD1; J gene: TRBJ1-5; clone size: NA; V gene: TRBV4-2; CDR3 DNA: TGTGCCAGCAGCCTAGAGACAGGGTTTAGTCAGCCCCAGCATTTT; CDR3 protein: CASSLETGFSQPQHF
D gene: NA; J gene: TRBJ1-5; clone size: once; V gene: TRBV28; CDR3 DNA: TGTGCCAGCAGCTCCGGGAGCAATCAGCCCCAGCATTTT; CDR3 protein: CASSSGSNQPQHF
D gene: NA; J gene: TRBJ2-3; clone size: NA; V gene: TRBV7-6; CDR3 DNA: TGTGCCAGCAGCCCTCTCTCTAACGCGAGAGGGATTGCAGATACGCAGTATTTT; CDR3 protein: CASSPLSNARGIADTQYF
D gene: TRBD2; J gene: TRBJ2-2; clone size: NA; V gene: TRBV28; CDR3 DNA: TGTGCCACAGGCGGGAGGCCGTGGACCGATAGGACCGGGGAGCTGTTTTTT; CDR3 protein: CATGGRPWTDRTGELFF
D gene: NA; J gene: TRBJ1-5; clone size: NA; V gene: TRBV10-1; CDR3 DNA: TGCGCCAGCAGTGCCCGGACAGATAATAGCAATCAGCCCCAGCATTTT; CDR3 protein: CASSARTDNSNQPQHF
D gene: TRBD1; J gene: TRBJ1-6; clone size: NA; V gene: TRBV7-2; CDR3 DNA: TGTGCCAGCAGCTCGGGACAGTTGGGAGGACCCCTCCACTTT; CDR3 protein: CASSSGQLGGPLHF
D gene: TRBD2; J gene: TRBJ2-5; clone size: NA; V gene: TRBV7-3; CDR3 DNA: TGTGCCAGCAGCTTAAACGGGAGGGCGGAGACCCAGTACTTC; CDR3 protein: CASSLNGRAETQYF
D gene: NA; J gene: TRBJ1-1; clone size: NA; V gene: TRBV5-6; CDR3 DNA: TGTGCCAGCAGGGCGACAGTGAACACTGAAGCTTTCTTT; CDR3 protein: CASRATVNTEAFF
D gene: NA; J gene: TRBJ1-5; clone size: NA; V gene: TRBV28; CDR3 DNA: TGTGCCAGCAGTAGCCCTAGCAATCAGCCCCAGCATTTT; CDR3 protein: CASSSPSNQPQHF
D gene: NA; J gene: TRBJ2-1; clone size: NA; V gene: TRBV2; CDR3 DNA: TGTGCCAGGGGGGGGGCTAGTGTGAATTTGGCCGGTGAGCAGTTCTTC; CDR3 protein: CARGGASVNLAGEQFF
D gene: TRBD2; J gene: TRBJ2-1; clone size: NA; V gene: TRBV30; CDR3 DNA: TGTGCCTGGAGTACTAGCGGGGGGGTGAGGGCACATGAGCAGTTCTTC; CDR3 protein: CAWSTSGGVRAHEQFF
D gene: TRBD1; J gene: TRBJ2-1; clone size: NA; V gene: TRBV11-2; CDR3 DNA: TGTGCCAGCAGCTTAGCGCCGGGACAGGGGGATGCCAATGAGCAGTTCTTC; CDR3 protein: CASSLAPGQGDANEQFF
D gene: NA; J gene: TRBJ1-2; clone size: NA; V gene: TRBV5-4; CDR3 DNA: TGTGCCAGCAGCCTGCCCAACGACGGGAACTATGGCTACACCTTC; CDR3 protein: CASSLPNDGNYGYTF
D gene: TRBD1; J gene: TRBJ2-7; clone size: NA; V gene: TRBV6-5; CDR3 DNA: TGTGCCAGCAGGGAGACAGGGAATGACGAGCAGTACTTC; CDR3 protein: CASRETGNDEQYF
D gene: TRBD1; J gene: TRBJ1-5; clone size: NA; V gene: TRBV19; CDR3 DNA: TGTGCCAGTAGTACCACGACAGGGTATAGCAATCAGCCCCAGCATTTT; CDR3 protein: CASSTTTGYSNQPQHF
D gene: NA; J gene: TRBJ2-7; clone size: NA; V gene: TRBV4-2; CDR3 DNA: TGTGCCAGCAGCCAAGTGGCGGTTAGCTCCTACGAGCAGTACTTC; CDR3 protein: CASSQVAVSSYEQYF
D gene: NA; J gene: TRBJ2-1; clone size: NA; V gene: TRBV29-1; CDR3 DNA: TGCAGCGTTGACGGCGCCCCAGGCGATGAGCAGTTCTTC; CDR3 protein: CSVDGAPGDEQFF
D gene: TRBD2; J gene: TRBJ2-6; clone size: NA; V gene: TRBV7-3; CDR3 DNA: TGTGCCAGCAGCCCCTGGGAGCTAGCGGGACTTGGGGCCAACGTCCTGACTTTC; CDR3 protein: CASSPWELAGLGANVLTF
D gene: NA; J gene: TRBJ2-7; clone size: NA; V gene: TRBV28; CDR3 DNA: TGTGCCACCTGGCAGGGCCCTATCTACGAGCAGTACTTC; CDR3 protein: CATWQGPIYEQYF
D gene: NA; J gene: TRBJ1-1; clone size: NA; V gene: TRBV11-2; CDR3 DNA: TGTGCCAGCAGCTTAGCAGGGACATTAAAAACTGAAGCTTTCTTT; CDR3 protein: CASSLAGTLKTEAFF
D gene: NA; J gene: TRBJ2-5; clone size: NA; V gene: TRBV4-3; CDR3 DNA: TGCGCCAGCAGCCAAGATTCCCGGGGGTCCCAAGAGACCCAGTACTTC; CDR3 protein: CASSQDSRGSQETQYF
D gene: NA; J gene: TRBJ2-2; clone size: NA; V gene: TRBV6-5; CDR3 DNA: TGTGCCAGCAGACAGGATTGGACCGGGGAGCTGTTTTTT; CDR3 protein: CASRQDWTGELFF
D gene: TRBD2; J gene: TRBJ2-5; clone size: NA; V gene: TRBV14; CDR3 DNA: TGTGCCAGCAGCCAACCGACTAGCGGGAGGGGAGAGACCCAGTACTTC; CDR3 protein: CASSQPTSGRGETQYF
D gene: TRBD2; J gene: TRBJ2-1; clone size: NA; V gene: TRBV2; CDR3 DNA: TGTGCCAGCCAGCGGGATAAGAAACTTGAGCAGTTCTTC; CDR3 protein: CASQRDKKLEQFF
D gene: TRBD2; J gene: TRBJ2-5; clone size: NA; V gene: TRBV25-1; CDR3 DNA: TGTGCCAGCAGTGAACGACTAGCGGGAGGGCAAGAGACCCAGTACTTC; CDR3 protein: CASSERLAGGQETQYF
D gene: TRBD2; J gene: TRBJ2-2; clone size: NA; V gene: TRBV5-4; CDR3 DNA: TGTGCCAGCAGCTTGGGCCTAGCGGGAGTATCCGGGGAGCTGTTTTTT; CDR3 protein: CASSLGLAGVSGELFF
D gene: NA; J gene: TRBJ2-7; clone size: NA; V gene: TRBV2; CDR3 DNA: TGTGCCAGCAAGTCGGGATACGAGCAGTACTTC; CDR3 protein: CASKSGYEQYF
D gene: NA; J gene: TRBJ1-4; clone size: NA; V gene: TRBV2; CDR3 DNA: TGTGCCAGCATACAGGGTCTGCCTCCAACTAATGAAAAACTGTTTTTT; CDR3 protein: CASIQGLPPTNEKLFF
D gene: TRBD2; J gene: TRBJ2-7; clone size: NA; V gene: TRBV5-6; CDR3 DNA: TGTGCCAGCAGCTATGGACTAGCTACCCACGAGCAGTACTTC; CDR3 protein: CASSYGLATHEQYF
D gene: NA; J gene: TRBJ1-1; clone size: NA; V gene: TRBV29-1; CDR3 DNA: TGCAGCGTTGAAGGGAACACATTAGGGGCGGATGAAGCTTTCTTT; CDR3 protein: CSVEGNTLGADEAFF
D gene: NA; J gene: TRBJ2-3; clone size: NA; V gene: TRBV2; CDR3 DNA: TGTGCCAGCAGTCAAGACAACACAGATACGCAGTATTTT; CDR3 protein: CASSQDNTDTQYF
D gene: NA; J gene: TRBJ1-2; clone size: NA; V gene: TRBV6-1; CDR3 DNA: TGTGCCAGCATGGACACTCACTATGGCTACACCTTC; CDR3 protein: CASMDTHYGYTF
D gene: TRBD1; J gene: TRBJ2-7; clone size: NA; V gene: TRBV7-9; CDR3 DNA: TGTGCCAGCAGCCCGACAGGGATCGGCGAGCAGTACTTC; CDR3 protein: CASSPTGIGEQYF
D gene: TRBD1; J gene: TRBJ2-2; clone size: few; V gene: TRBV4-1; CDR3 DNA: TGCGCCAGCAGCCAAGATTCGTTCGGCAGGGGGCGGACTGACACCGGGGAGCTGTTTTTT; CDR3 protein: CASSQDSFGRGRTDTGELFF
D gene: NA; J gene: TRBJ2-3; clone size: once; V gene: TRBV6-4; CDR3 DNA: TGTGCCAGCAGTGACTCTTCAACAGGCGACACAGATACGCAGTATTTT; CDR3 protein: CASSDSSTGDTDTQYF
D gene: NA; J gene: TRBJ2-7; clone size: few; V gene: TRBV5-1; CDR3 DNA: TGCGCCAGCAGCCCCGGGACACTTTACGAGCAGTACTTC; CDR3 protein: CASSPGTLYEQYF
D gene: TRBD2; J gene: TRBJ2-1; clone size: NA; V gene: TRBV6-5; CDR3 DNA: TGTGCCAGCAGTTACTCGTACACTAGCGCATACAATGAGCAGTTCTTC; CDR3 protein: CASSYSYTSAYNEQFF
D gene: TRBD1; J gene: TRBJ1-2; clone size: NA; V gene: TRBV9; CDR3 DNA: TGTGCCAGCAGCCTAAGTGGGGGGACAGACAACTATGGCTACACCTTC; CDR3 protein: CASSLSGGTDNYGYTF
D gene: TRBD1; J gene: TRBJ2-5; clone size: NA; V gene: TRBV5-4; CDR3 DNA: TGTGCCAGCAGCTTGTTCCAGGGGGCCCAAGAGACCCAGTACTTC; CDR3 protein: CASSLFQGAQETQYF
D gene: TRBD2; J gene: TRBJ2-7; clone size: NA; V gene: TRBV6-5; CDR3 DNA: TGTGCCAGCAGCCCTCCCGTAGCGGGAGAGCAGTACTTC; CDR3 protein: CASSPPVAGEQYF
D gene: TRBD1; J gene: TRBJ2-5; clone size: NA; V gene: TRBV27; CDR3 DNA: TGTGCCAGCAGTTTATCGTGGGACAGGAGTGAGACCCAGTACTTC; CDR3 protein: CASSLSWDRSETQYF
D gene: TRBD1; J gene: TRBJ2-5; clone size: NA; V gene: TRBV4-1; CDR3 DNA: TGCGCCAGCAGCCGATCGAACAGGGGAGAGACCCAGTACTTC; CDR3 protein: CASSRSNRGETQYF
D gene: TRBD1; J gene: TRBJ2-7; clone size: few; V gene: TRBV6-5; CDR3 DNA: TGTGCCAGCAGCCCGGACAGGGGGGGTTACGAGCAGTACTTC; CDR3 protein: CASSPDRGGYEQYF
D gene: TRBD1; J gene: TRBJ2-2; clone size: NA; V gene: TRBV7-9; CDR3 DNA: TGTGCCAGCAGCCCCAGACAGGGGAGAAACACCGGGGAGCTGTTTTTT; CDR3 protein: CASSPRQGRNTGELFF
D gene: NA; J gene: TRBJ2-6; clone size: NA; V gene: TRBV4-1; CDR3 DNA: TGCGCCAGCAGACTACTATTAACAGGGCGCCGTGGGTTAGGGGCCAACGTCCTGACTTTC; CDR3 protein: CASRLLLTGRRGLGANVLTF
D gene: NA; J gene: TRBJ2-7; clone size: NA; V gene: TRBV11-3; CDR3 DNA: TGTGCCAGCAGCTTTCGGGGGAGCTACTACTACGAGCAGTACTTC; CDR3 protein: CASSFRGSYYYEQYF
D gene: TRBD2; J gene: TRBJ2-1; clone size: few; V gene: TRBV6-5; CDR3 DNA: TGTGCCAGCAGTTACTCGGAGGTTAGCGGGAGAAATGAGCAGTTCTTC; CDR3 protein: CASSYSEVSGRNEQFF
D gene: NA; J gene: TRBJ2-7; clone size: NA; V gene: TRBV28; CDR3 DNA: TGTGCCACCCATCTGAGCTCCTACGAGCAGTACTTC; CDR3 protein: CATHLSSYEQYF
D gene: NA; J gene: TRBJ1-1; clone size: NA; V gene: TRBV7-6; CDR3 DNA: TGTGCCAGCAGCCCCACAGACGGCTGGAGGGGTCCCGACCCGAGGTCTGAAGCTTTCTTT; CDR3 protein: CASSPTDGWRGPDPRSEAFF
D gene: TRBD1; J gene: TRBJ1-3; clone size: NA; V gene: TRBV7-9; CDR3 DNA: TGTGCCAGCAGCTCGAACAGGGGGCTAGGATCTGGAAACACCATATATTTT; CDR3 protein: CASSSNRGLGSGNTIYF
D gene: NA; J gene: TRBJ1-3; clone size: NA; V gene: TRBV28; CDR3 DNA: TGTGCCAGCAGACCGCCCCAGGGGATACCTGGAAACACCATATATTTT; CDR3 protein: CASRPPQGIPGNTIYF
D gene: NA; J gene: TRBJ2-5; clone size: NA; V gene: TRBV2; CDR3 DNA: TGTGCCAGCACTGGCTATTACCCAGGGCAAGAGACCCAGTACTTC; CDR3 protein: CASTGYYPGQETQYF
D gene: TRBD1; J gene: TRBJ1-1; clone size: NA; V gene: TRBV5-1; CDR3 DNA: TGCGCCAGCAGTCGCGGACAGGGGGCGAGAACTGAAGCTTTCTTT; CDR3 protein: CASSRGQGARTEAFF
D gene: NA; J gene: TRBJ1-1; clone size: NA; V gene: TRBV20-1; CDR3 DNA: TGCAGTGCTTCAACTCCCGAGGAAGCTTTCTTT; CDR3 protein: CSASTPEEAFF
D gene: TRBD1; J gene: TRBJ2-1; clone size: few; V gene: TRBV7-7; CDR3 DNA: TGTGCTAGCAGCCCCCGCGGGACAGGGAACAATGAGCAGTTCTTC; CDR3 protein: CASSPRGTGNNEQFF
D gene: NA; J gene: TRBJ2-7; clone size: few; V gene: TRBV28; CDR3 DNA: TGTGCCAGCAGTTTCGTCGGTCGCTACGAGCAGTACTTC; CDR3 protein: CASSFVGRYEQYF
D gene: NA; J gene: TRBJ2-7; clone size: NA; V gene: TRBV9; CDR3 DNA: TGTGCCAGCAGCGTAGGCCCGGAGGGGTACAACGAGCAGTACTTC; CDR3 protein: CASSVGPEGYNEQYF
D gene: NA; J gene: TRBJ1-1; clone size: NA; V gene: TRBV7-9; CDR3 DNA: TGTGCCAGCAGCATTACAAGGAACACTGAAGCTTTCTTT; CDR3 protein: CASSITRNTEAFF
D gene: NA; J gene: TRBJ2-7; clone size: once; V gene: TRBV18; CDR3 DNA: TGTGCCAGCCGAAGAGACCTTGAGGCCGGGAAGTACTTC; CDR3 protein: CASRRDLEAGKYF
D gene: TRBD2; J gene: TRBJ2-7; clone size: NA; V gene: TRBV6-5; CDR3 DNA: TGTGCCAGCAGTTACAGCCTAGCGGGTTCCAACTACGAGCAGTACTTC; CDR3 protein: CASSYSLAGSNYEQYF